This T cell receptor (beta chain) was recovered during a study of human T cells and chemical hapten exposure. As for the study in general: On the upper back, patch tests were applied with 0.01% DPC and read at 6 days. Study-level points and caveats: Clustering by CDR3 similarity yielded significantly more large clusters from expanded TCRs than controls.

This CDR3 comprises 14 residues. Trimming removed 2 bases at V and 2 bases at J, with 4 bases between. The germline V gene has CDR1 MNHNS and CDR2 SASEGT. With respect to this clonotype: Its antigen is as yet unknown.

The sample's time point: pre-sensitization, week 0. Treatment: therapeutic diphenylcyclopropenone sensitization with weekly scalp DPC. Library preparation tagged each individual cDNA molecule with a unique molecular identifier. TCRdb called the RACE reads again in MiXCR, with one record for every CDR3 protein. The table shows a few hundred thousand distinct CDR3 sequences, with over 5% occurring only once. This TCR was sampled from a woman aged 18-30 years with alopecia areata. Some clones in this sample may be carry-over from other donors' samples. J is TRBJ2-6 and V is TRBV6-1; D not resolved. Sequences were derived from whole blood, sampled in connection with sensitization to the hapten diphenylcyclopropenone (DPC). DNA for the CDR3: TGTGCCAGCAGTGAACTCCCTGGGGCCAACGTCCTGACTTTC. Protein product: CASSELPGANVLTF.